This T cell receptor beta chain was obtained from a study of blood T cell repertoires in COVID-19. About the study: Samples taken during acute and convalescent COVID-19 were collected in the United States, Italy and Spain. PBMCs, B-cell-depleted T cells, or T cells were the source of the cDNA or gDNA that made up the material.

Sequencing used immunoSEQ multiplex PCR; TCRdb keeps in-frame clones, though not all of them. The table includes some 180,000 clones, 65% to 90% detected once. Researchers sorted participants into cohorts using their self-reported clinical history. This clone was recorded a few times. The CDR3 is 14 residues long. The germline CDR1 and CDR2 sequences are MNHEY and SVGAGI. Trimming cost V 6 bases and J 7 bases, with 13 bases left between them. V and J are TRBV6-5 and TRBJ1-6; unclear D gene. The sequence derives from a woman aged 55-75 years with acute COVID-19. Sequencing was carried out using PBMCs or T cells enriched from blood (not recorded which). The CDR3 DNA sequence: TGTGCCAGCAGAACGCGGGTGGAGAATTCACCCCTCCACTTT. This encodes CASRTRVENSPLHF.